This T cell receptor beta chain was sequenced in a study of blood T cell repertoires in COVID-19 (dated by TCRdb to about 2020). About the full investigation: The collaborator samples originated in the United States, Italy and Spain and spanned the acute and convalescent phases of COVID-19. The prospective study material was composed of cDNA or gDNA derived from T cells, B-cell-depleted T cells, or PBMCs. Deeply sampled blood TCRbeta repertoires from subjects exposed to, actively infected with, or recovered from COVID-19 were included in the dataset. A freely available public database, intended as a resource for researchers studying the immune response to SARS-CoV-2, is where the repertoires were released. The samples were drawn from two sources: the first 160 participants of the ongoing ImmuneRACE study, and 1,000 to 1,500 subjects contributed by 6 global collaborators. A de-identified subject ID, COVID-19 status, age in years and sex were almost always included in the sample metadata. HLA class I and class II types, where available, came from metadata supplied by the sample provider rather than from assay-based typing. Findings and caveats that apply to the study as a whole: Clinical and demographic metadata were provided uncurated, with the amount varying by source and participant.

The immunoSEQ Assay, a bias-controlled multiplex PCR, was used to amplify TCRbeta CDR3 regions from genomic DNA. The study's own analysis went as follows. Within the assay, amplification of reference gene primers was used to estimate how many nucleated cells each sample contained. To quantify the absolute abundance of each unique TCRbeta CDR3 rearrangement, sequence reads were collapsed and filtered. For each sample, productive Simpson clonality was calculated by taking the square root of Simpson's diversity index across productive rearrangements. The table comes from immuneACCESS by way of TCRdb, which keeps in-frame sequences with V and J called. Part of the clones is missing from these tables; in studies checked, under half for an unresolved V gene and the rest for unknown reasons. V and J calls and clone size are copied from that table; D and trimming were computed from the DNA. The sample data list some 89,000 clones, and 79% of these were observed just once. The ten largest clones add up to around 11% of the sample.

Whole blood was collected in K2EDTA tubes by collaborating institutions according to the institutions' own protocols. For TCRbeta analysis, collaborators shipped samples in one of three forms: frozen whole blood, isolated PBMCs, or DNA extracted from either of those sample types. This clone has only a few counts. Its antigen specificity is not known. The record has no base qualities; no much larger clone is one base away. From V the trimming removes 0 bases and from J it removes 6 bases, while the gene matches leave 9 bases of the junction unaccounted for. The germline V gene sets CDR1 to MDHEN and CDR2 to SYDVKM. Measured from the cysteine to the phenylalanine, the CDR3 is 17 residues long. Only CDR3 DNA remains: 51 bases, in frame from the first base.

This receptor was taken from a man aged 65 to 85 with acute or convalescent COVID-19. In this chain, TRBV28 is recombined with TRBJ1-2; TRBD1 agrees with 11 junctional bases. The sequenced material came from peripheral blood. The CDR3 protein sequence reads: CASSLWGDRGLGDGYTF. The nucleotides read TGTGCCAGCAGTTTATGGGGGGACAGGGGGTTAGGGGATGGCTACACCTTC.